The sequence of this T cell receptor beta chain was determined in a study of T-cell memory formation after mild COVID-19. Across the whole study: In these data, TCR clusters were largely donor specific.

MiXCR was run by TCRdb on the 5' RACE reads, yielding one entry per CDR3 protein. This sample yields about 110,000 distinct CDR3 sequences, of which approximately 15% are seen a single time; approximately 28% belongs to the top ten. This clonotype has a handful of counts. Its target is not known. Study-level results: The second-wave clones peaking on day 37 were not confirmed as SARS-CoV-2-specific. Pre-infection memory held some responding clones, suggesting pre-existing cross-reactive T cells responded.

There are 17 residues in the CDR3. Germline V CDR1 and CDR2: SNHLY, FYNNEI. The V gene lost 1 base and the J gene lost 0 bases, with 13 bases spanning the gap. The material sequenced was PBMCs or a T cell subset sorted from them (not recorded which). The TCR comes from an adult woman who had mild COVID-19 (a few samples of this study predate the infection). Cell type and time point are not known. The V and J genes are TRBV2 and TRBJ1-3; no reliable D call. The DNA of the CDR3 is TGTGCCAGCAGTGAAGTGGGTTATCAAAGCTCTGGAAACACCATATATTTT. Its protein product is CASSEVGYQSSGNTIYF. Full variable domain (missing parts from reference TRBV2 and TRBJ1-3): EPEVTQTPSHQVTQMGQEVILRCVPISNHLYFYWYRQILGQKVEFLVSFYNNEISEKSEIFDDQFSVERPDGSNFTLKIRSTKLEDSAMYFCASSEVGYQSSGNTIYFGEGSWLTVV.